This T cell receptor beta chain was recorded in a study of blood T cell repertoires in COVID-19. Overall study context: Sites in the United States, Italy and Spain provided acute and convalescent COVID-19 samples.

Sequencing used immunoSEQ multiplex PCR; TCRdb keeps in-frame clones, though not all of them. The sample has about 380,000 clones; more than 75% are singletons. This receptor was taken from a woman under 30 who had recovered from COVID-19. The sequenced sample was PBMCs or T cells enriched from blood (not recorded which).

The CDR3 sequence is CASSWELAETQYF. The CDR3 nucleotides are TGTGCCAGCAGTTGGGAGCTCGCAGAGACCCAGTACTTC. The V gene is TRBV28, the J gene TRBJ2-5; perhaps TRBD2 as D (5 bases). With 4 bases removed from V and 4 bases from J, the gap between germline ends came to 10 bases. Per the germline V gene, CDR1 is MDHEN and CDR2 is SYDVKM. This CDR3 has 13 residues.